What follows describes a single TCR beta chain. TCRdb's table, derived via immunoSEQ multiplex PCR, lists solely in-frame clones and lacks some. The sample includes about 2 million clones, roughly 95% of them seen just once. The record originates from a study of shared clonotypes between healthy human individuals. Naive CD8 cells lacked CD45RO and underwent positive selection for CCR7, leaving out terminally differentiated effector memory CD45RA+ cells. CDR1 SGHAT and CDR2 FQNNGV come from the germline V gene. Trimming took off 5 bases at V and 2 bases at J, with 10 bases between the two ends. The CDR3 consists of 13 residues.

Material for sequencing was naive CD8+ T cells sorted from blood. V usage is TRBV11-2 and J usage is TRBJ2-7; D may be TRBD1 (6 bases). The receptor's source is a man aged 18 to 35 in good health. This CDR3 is CASSNDRPYEQYF. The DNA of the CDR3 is TGTGCCAGCAGCAACGACAGGCCCTACGAGCAGTACTTC.